The sequence of this TCR beta chain was determined in a study of T cell changes during pregnancy in multiple sclerosis. TCRdb's table, derived via immunoSEQ multiplex PCR, lists solely in-frame clones and lacks some. The top ten hold 7.5% to 10% of the sample, which has fewer than 20,000 clones, about 84% seen once. This clonotype was obtained from a female donor with multiple sclerosis, enrolled in a pregnancy study. The sequencing used CD8+ T cells from peripheral blood mononuclear cells, collected after pregnancy.

CDR3 sequence reads: CASSPRRQGEETQYF. CDR3 sequence (DNA): TGTGCCAGCAGCCCTAGACGACAGGGTGAAGAGACCCAGTACTTC. V and J are TRBV7-9 and TRBJ2-5; TRBD1 agrees at 7 bases. The CDR3 extends over 15 amino acids. The V and J ends lost 5 bases and 3 bases, in that order; junction bases with no gene match: 9. Per the germline V gene, CDR1 is SEHNR and CDR2 is FQNEAQ (reference sequence).